The present T cell receptor (beta chain) was sequenced within a study of T cell responses to AZD1222 COVID-19 vaccine. Study in general: Second-dose schedules of about 4 or about 12 weeks were combined. Study findings and constraints: The donor cohort was predominantly white British with a female majority, and clonal diversity may have been underestimated.

Produced via immunoSEQ multiplex PCR; TCRdb's table is partial and in-frame only. The sample lists around 78,000 clones, 80% to 85% occurring once. Note on this clone: The antigen remains undetermined.

V trimming: 0 bases; J trimming: 4 bases; junction bases outside the gene matches: 4. The germline CDR1 and CDR2 sequences are SGHNT and YYREEE (reference sequence). This CDR3 has 15 residues. This TCR was recovered from an adult in good health. This material consisted of peripheral blood, taken on day 0 of AZD1222 vaccination. The chain carries TRBV5-4 and TRBJ1-2; TRBD1 matches 9 bases. The CDR3 region is CASSLVGQGGYGYTF. CDR3 nucleotides: TGTGCCAGCAGCTTGGTGGGACAGGGCGGCTATGGCTACACCTTC.